The clone carrying this T cell receptor beta chain was seen a few times. The antigen remains unidentified. Assay: immunoSEQ multiplex PCR; the TCRdb copy retains only in-frame clones and omits some. This sample has around 2.1 million clones, with 90% to 96% found just once. The sample originates from a study of shared clonotypes between healthy human individuals. Study-level information: The donor pool was made up of two women and a few men aged 18 to 49.

Whole-study results and caveats: Compared with clonotypes that all four donors shared, non-shared clonotypes had lower generation probabilities. Rarefaction gave evidence that sorted-subset sequencing remained incomplete despite large depth.

Donors were healthy HIV-negative adults without recently reported acute infections or vaccinations. Trimming took 6 bases from V and 7 from J; bases not matched to a gene: 13. Germline CDR1 reads SGHAT; CDR2 reads FQNNGV. CDR3 length equals 15 residues. This chain connects TRBV11-2 to TRBJ2-7; 9 bases align to TRBD1. The TCR sequence derives from a man younger than 30 in good health. The sequenced material came from naive CD4+ T cells sorted from blood. The subset is: CD45RA+ positively selected. Written as DNA, the CDR3 is TGTGCCAGCAGGGCTACCGGGACAGGGCCTGGAGAGCAGTACTTC. Its protein is CASRATGTGPGEQYF.